The T cell receptor (beta chain) described here comes from a study of T cell repertoires in cytomegalovirus infection. Study as a whole: Carrying CMV and the relevant HLA type showed in public TCR beta signatures.

Using its own MiXCR run on the reads, TCRdb lists one record per CDR3 protein. The sample holds 100,000 or so distinct CDR3 sequences, less than 55% seen once. Germline V gives CDR1 MNHEY, CDR2 SMNVEV (reference sequence). V lost 6 bases and J 0 bases, leaving 15 bases between the germline ends. This CDR3 contains 16 residues. This clonotype occurred a few times. The target antigen is unknown. The source material was CD8+ T cells from cultured PBMCs, sampled from culture after CMV antigen stimulation. The TCR was taken from a human donor in good health (CMV status not recorded). Some clones in this sample may be carry-over from other donors' samples. The V gene is TRBV27, the J gene TRBJ2-1, with D possibly called TRBD1 or TRBD2 (5 bases each). CDR3: CASSPRDVLSYNEQFF. Written as DNA, the CDR3 is TGTGCCAGCAGCCCCAGGGACGTCCTCTCCTACAATGAGCAGTTCTTC.